A selection of T cell receptor beta chains follows, all from one sample in a study of shared clonotypes between healthy human individuals. Repertoires were generated with immunoSEQ multiplex PCR, while TCRdb's copy carries only in-frame clones and drops some. The sample gives about 340,000 clones, roughly 70% of which show up once; less than 11% is in the top ten. The sequenced sample consisted of memory CD4+ T cells sorted from blood. The receptors derive from a man aged 30 to 39 in good health. The CDR3 runs from the conserved cysteine through the conserved F or W. D genes are given only for firm matches. Size values are once, few and many counts, or a class for expanded clones, and some rows have none.

len	v_gene	d_gene	abundance	j_gene	CDR3nt	CDR3aa
16	TRBV14	-	-	TRBJ2-4	TGTGCCAGCAGCCAAGACGAGACTAGTAAGAAAAACATTCAGTACTTC	CASSQDETSKKNIQYF
16	TRBV7-9	TRBD1	-	TRBJ2-1	TGTGCCAGCAGTCCACACCGGGACAGGTCCTACAATGAGCAGTTCTTC	CASSPHRDRSYNEQFF
15	TRBV7-2	TRBD1	-	TRBJ2-3	TGTGCCAGCAGCTTAGGGGGGACAGGGACAGATACGCAGTATTTT	CASSLGGTGTDTQYF
15	TRBV2	-	-	TRBJ2-3	TGTGCCAGCAATCTACAGGGAGGAGGCACAGATACGCAGTATTTT	CASNLQGGGTDTQYF
13	TRBV10-1	TRBD2	-	TRBJ2-1	TGCGCCAGCAGAGATAGCGGGAACAATGAGCAGTTCTTC	CASRDSGNNEQFF
12	TRBV10-3	-	-	TRBJ2-1	TGTGCCATTGGTCCCCGGGGGAATGAGCAGTTCTTC	CAIGPRGNEQFF
17	TRBV19	TRBD1	-	TRBJ1-5	TGTGCCAGTAGTATTGGCCGACACCGGGACAGGGTTCAGCCCCAGCATTTT	CASSIGRHRDRVQPQHF
17	TRBV30	-	-	TRBJ1-6	TGTGCCTCCCAACGTTCACAGAGCAGCTCCTATAATTCACCCCTCCACTTT	CASQRSQSSSYNSPLHF
15	TRBV5-1	-	once	TRBJ2-2	TGCGCCAGCAGCTTGAAAGCCTCGGGGACCGGGGAGCTGTTTTTT	CASSLKASGTGELFF
12	TRBV30	-	few	TRBJ2-7	TGTGCCTGTCTGGGGGGAATATACGAGCAGTACTTC	CACLGGIYEQYF
14	TRBV9	TRBD2	few	TRBJ2-7	TGTGCCAGCAGCGTAGGCGGGAGAGGGGCCGAGCAGTACTTC	CASSVGGRGAEQYF
15	TRBV19	-	-	TRBJ2-3	TGTGCCAGTAGTATTGAGCGGTCGGGGTCAGATACGCAGTATTTT	CASSIERSGSDTQYF
17	TRBV15	TRBD2	-	TRBJ2-1	TGTGCCACCAGCAGAGATTTGGGTAGCGGGAGTGAGAATGAGCAGTTCTTC	CATSRDLGSGSENEQFF
13	TRBV5-1	-	-	TRBJ1-1	TGCGCCAGCAGAGGGACACCGAACACTGAAGCTTTCTTT	CASRGTPNTEAFF
13	TRBV30	-	many	TRBJ2-1	TGTGCCTGGAGTGACCTGAGGGGGGGAGAGCAGTTCTTC	CAWSDLRGGEQFF
13	TRBV10-2	-	-	TRBJ1-4	TGCGCCAGCAGTGATAGGGCAGGAAAAAAACTGTTTTTT	CASSDRAGKKLFF
16	TRBV5-1	TRBD2	many	TRBJ2-7	TGCGCCAGCAGCTTGGGGGGCAGGGAGGGCTCCTACGAGCAGTACTTC	CASSLGGREGSYEQYF
15	TRBV9	TRBD1	-	TRBJ1-3	TGTGCCAGCCGGCAGGGGGATAGCTCTGGAAACACCATATATTTT	CASRQGDSSGNTIYF
14	TRBV6-5	-	few	TRBJ2-7	TGTGCCAGCAGTTACTCGAACCCCCGCGCCGGGCAGTACTTC	CASSYSNPRAGQYF
15	TRBV9	-	once	TRBJ2-3	TGTGCCAGCAGCCCTCGGGACGGGTTTACAGATACGCAGTATTTT	CASSPRDGFTDTQYF
14	TRBV30	TRBD1	few	TRBJ1-5	TGTGCCTGGAGTGTGGGACAGTTCAATCAGCCCCAGCATTTT	CAWSVGQFNQPQHF
14	TRBV2	-	-	TRBJ2-7	TGTGCCAGCAGTGCCGTGGGCGGCTCCTACGAGCAGTACTTC	CASSAVGGSYEQYF
15	TRBV18	TRBD1	-	TRBJ2-1	TGTGCCAGCTCACCGCGACAGGGATTTTCGGATGAGCAGTTCTTC	CASSPRQGFSDEQFF
14	TRBV6-1	-	-	TRBJ1-5	TGTGCCAGCAGTGAGGCGACGGCACATCAGCCCCAGCATTTT	CASSEATAHQPQHF
13	TRBV27	-	few	TRBJ2-7	TGTGCCAGCAGTTACCCCCCTTTCTACGAGCAGTACTTC	CASSYPPFYEQYF
14	TRBV28	TRBD1	-	TRBJ1-2	TGTGCCAGCAGTACTCAGGGGGCATGGTATGGCTACACCTTC	CASSTQGAWYGYTF
14	TRBV10-3	TRBD1	-	TRBJ2-5	TGTGCCATCGGGAGGACAGGGTCGTGGGAGACCCAGTACTTC	CAIGRTGSWETQYF
14	TRBV7-6	-	-	TRBJ2-5	TGTGCCAGCAGCTTAGTGGCCGGGATAGAGACCCAGTACTTC	CASSLVAGIETQYF
16	TRBV19	TRBD2	-	TRBJ2-1	TGTGCCAGTAATGGGGGCGCGGGAGGGTCCTACAATGAGCAGTTCTTC	CASNGGAGGSYNEQFF
14	TRBV7-9	-	-	TRBJ1-1	TGTGCCAGCAGCTTATCGGGGAAGAACACTGAAGCTTTCTTT	CASSLSGKNTEAFF
10	TRBV20-1	-	-	TRBJ1-1	TGCAGTGCCCTACGGACTGAAGCTTTCTTT	CSALRTEAFF
15	TRBV7-6	TRBD1	-	TRBJ2-7	TGTGCCAGCAGCTTAGCGCAGGGGGCCTCTTTCGAGCAGTACTTC	CASSLAQGASFEQYF
13	TRBV12-5	-	once	TRBJ2-1	TGTGCTAGTGGTTTGACCCAGTGGGATGAGCAGTTCTTC	CASGLTQWDEQFF
16	TRBV15	-	-	TRBJ2-2	TGTGCCACCAGCAGATTTGGGGTCTCGAACACCGGGGAGCTGTTTTTT	CATSRFGVSNTGELFF
12	TRBV11-3	-	once	TRBJ2-2	TGTGCCAGCAGCTTGGGGGCCGGGGAGCTGTTTTTT	CASSLGAGELFF
16	TRBV7-9	TRBD2	-	TRBJ2-7	TGTGCCAGCAGCCCAAGTGGGGGACTAGGGCAATCCGAGCAGTACTTC	CASSPSGGLGQSEQYF
15	TRBV4-1	-	-	TRBJ2-1	TGCGCCAGCAGCCAAGATGCCGGGTCCTACAATGAGCAGTTCTTC	CASSQDAGSYNEQFF
13	TRBV18	-	few	TRBJ2-2	TGTGCCAGCTCACCACAGGGTTCCGGGGAGCTGTTTTTT	CASSPQGSGELFF
12	TRBV6-1	TRBD1	-	TRBJ1-1	TGTGCCAGCAGAAGACAGGGCACTGAAGCTTTCTTT	CASRRQGTEAFF
17	TRBV4-3	-	-	TRBJ1-2	TGCGCCAGCAGCCAAGATACGGTACAGTTAAGGCTCTATGGCTACACCTTC	CASSQDTVQLRLYGYTF
15	TRBV5-6	TRBD1	-	TRBJ2-3	TGTGCCAGCAGCTGGGGACAGGGGAGCACAGATACGCAGTATTTT	CASSWGQGSTDTQYF
14	TRBV27	-	-	TRBJ1-1	TGTGCCAGCAGTTTTAGTCGAAAGGGGACTGAAGCTTTCTTT	CASSFSRKGTEAFF
19	TRBV7-2	TRBD2	-	TRBJ2-1	TGTGCCAGCAGTCCCCGGCGGGCTAGCGGGGGATATAGTCGAAATGAGCAGTTCTTC	CASSPRRASGGYSRNEQFF
15	TRBV11-2	-	-	TRBJ2-7	TGTGCCAGCAGCTTAGAATGGGACATGACCTACGAGCAGTACTTC	CASSLEWDMTYEQYF
14	TRBV28	TRBD1	few	TRBJ1-6	TGTGCCACCTCTAGACAGGGGCCTTATTCACCCCTCCACTTT	CATSRQGPYSPLHF
14	TRBV5-5	-	-	TRBJ2-1	TGTGCCAGCAGCCCCGGTGCCCAATACAATGAGCAGTTCTTC	CASSPGAQYNEQFF
14	TRBV29-1	TRBD2	-	TRBJ2-1	TGCAGCGCCCCTAGCGGGCAGTCCTACAATGAGCAGTTCTTC	CSAPSGQSYNEQFF
16	TRBV5-1	TRBD2	-	TRBJ2-1	TGCGCCAGCAGCCGACTGAGCGGGAACTACTACAATGAGCAGTTCTTC	CASSRLSGNYYNEQFF